Described below is a single T cell receptor (beta chain) sequence and its context. The data derive from a study of blood T cell repertoires in COVID-19. Study-level information: The United States, Italy and Spain supplied acute and convalescent COVID-19 samples. The cDNA or gDNA used as material had been derived from T cells, B-cell-depleted T cells, or PBMCs.

Per the study methods: Nucleated cell number was recorded as an estimate derived from reference gene primer amplification. Assay: immunoSEQ multiplex PCR; the TCRdb copy retains only in-frame clones and omits some. Clone size and V and J calls were adopted from that table, with D and trimming inferred from the DNA. The sample records about 140,000 clones, approximately 83% being singletons. Source material: peripheral blood. The sequence derives from an older woman with acute or convalescent COVID-19.

The CDR3 sequence is CASSQRDTSIHEQYF. CDR3 nucleotide sequence: TGCGCCAGCAGCCAACGGGATACGTCAATCCACGAGCAGTACTTC. V and J are TRBV4-1 and TRBJ2-7, with a possible D match to TRBD2 (5 bases). With 2 bases removed from V and 5 bases from J, the gap between germline ends came to 16 bases. Germline V gene lookup returns CDR1 MGHRA and CDR2 YSYEKL. CDR3 length: 15 residues.